Following are 5 T cell receptor beta chains from one sample sequenced in a study of T cells in Graves' hyperthyroidism and ophthalmopathy. Amplification of TCR beta CDR3 regions used RNA as the template. The TCR CDR3 was amplified in a first-round RT-PCR using the HTBI primer set. TCRdb re-derived calls from the multiplex PCR reads in MiXCR, one entry per CDR3 protein. The sample holds some 150,000 distinct CDR3 sequences, around 20% seen once. The sequenced sample was blood. The receptors were sampled from a woman aged 50 to 60 with Graves' hyperthyroidism that later progressed to Graves' ophthalmopathy.

Comments on this clonotype: Sequence at one end of the junction differs from germline and may be a read error. The CDR3 here is CSSSPGLAGFSETQYF. The CDR3 DNA is TGTTCCAGCAGCCCGGGACTAGCGGGATTCTCAGAGACCCAGTACTTC. V gene TRBV2 combines with J gene TRBJ2-5, with 13 bases matching TRBD2. Germline V gene data show CDR1 as SNHLY and CDR2 as FYNNEI. The length of the CDR3 is 16 residues.

The V and J genes are TRBV2 and TRBJ2-3, with D unclear. CDR1 SNHLY and CDR2 FYNNEI come from the germline V gene. Trimming left V 2 bases short and J 0 bases short, with 9 bases between. There are 15 residues in the CDR3. CDR3 DNA sequence: TGTGCCAGCAGTGAAACGGGCTCTAGCACAGATACGCAGTATTTT. Translated, it gives CASSETGSSTDTQYF. The full variable domain, completed using reference TRBV2 and TRBJ2-3, is EPEVTQTPSHQVTQMGQEVILRCVPISNHLYFYWYRQILGQKVEFLVSFYNNEISEKSEIFDDQFSVERPDGSNFTLKIRSTKLEDSAMYFCASSETGSSTDTQYFGPGTRLTVL.

This clonotype was found many times. The chain carries TRBV10-1 and TRBJ2-1, with D unresolved. Germline CDR1 is WNHNN and CDR2 is SYGVQD (reference sequence). V was pared by 3 bases and J by 0 bases, with 9 bases between. CDR3 size: 15 residues. The CDR3 reads CASSDRQVSYNEQFF. CDR3 sequence (DNA): TGCGCCAGCAGTGACCGGCAGGTCTCCTACAATGAGCAGTTCTTC.

This CDR3 is CASSWQGADTEAFF. CDR3 nucleotides: TGCGCCAGCAGCTGGCAGGGGGCCGACACTGAAGCTTTCTTT. The chain couples TRBV5-1 to TRBJ1-1, with 8 bases identical to TRBD1. The germline V gene has CDR1 SGHRS and CDR2 YFSETQ. Germline trimming cut 3 bases from V and 3 bases from J; bases unmatched to any gene: 4. The CDR3 loop spans 14 amino acids. Filled out from reference TRBV5-1 and TRBJ1-1, the complete variable domain reads KAGVTQTPRYLIKTRGQQVTLSCSPISGHRSVSWYQQTPGQGLQFLFEYFSETQRNKGNFPGRFSGRQFSNSRSEMNVSTLELGDSALYLCASSWQGADTEAFFGQGTRLTVV.

The chain recombines TRBV4-1 with TRBJ2-1; the match to TRBD2 covers 11 bases. The trim removed 0 bases at V and 8 bases at J, leaving 6 bases unmatched. The CDR3 is 16 residues long. From germline, CDR1 is MGHRA and CDR2 YSYEKL. The CDR3 region has the DNA TGCGCCAGCAGCCAAGAAGTAGCGGGAGGGCCATATGAGCAGTTCTTC. It is translated as CASSQEVAGGPYEQFF.